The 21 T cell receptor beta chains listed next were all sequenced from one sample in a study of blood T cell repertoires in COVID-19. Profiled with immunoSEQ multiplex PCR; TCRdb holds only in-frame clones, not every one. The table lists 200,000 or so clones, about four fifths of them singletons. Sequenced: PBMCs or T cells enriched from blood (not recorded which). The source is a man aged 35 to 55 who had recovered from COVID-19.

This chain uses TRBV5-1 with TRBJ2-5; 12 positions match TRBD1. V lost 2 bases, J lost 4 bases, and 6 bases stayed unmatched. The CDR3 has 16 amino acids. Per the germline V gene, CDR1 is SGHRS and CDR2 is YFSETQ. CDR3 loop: CASSFGTGGRGETQYF. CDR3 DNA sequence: TGCGCCAGCAGCTTTGGGACAGGGGGCAGGGGAGAGACCCAGTACTTC. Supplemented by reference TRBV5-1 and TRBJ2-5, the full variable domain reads KAGVTQTPRYLIKTRGQQVTLSCSPISGHRSVSWYQQTPGQGLQFLFEYFSETQRNKGNFPGRFSGRQFSNSRSEMNVSTLELGDSALYLCASSFGTGGRGETQYFGPGTRLLVL.

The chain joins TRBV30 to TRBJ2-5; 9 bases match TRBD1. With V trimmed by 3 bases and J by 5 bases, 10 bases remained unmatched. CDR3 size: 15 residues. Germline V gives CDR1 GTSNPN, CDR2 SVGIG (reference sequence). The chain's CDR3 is CAWSATGGAGETQYF. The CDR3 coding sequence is TGTGCCTGGAGCGCAACAGGGGGCGCGGGGGAGACCCAGTACTTC. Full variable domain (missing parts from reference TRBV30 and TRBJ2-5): SQTIHQWPATLVQPVGSPLSLECTVEGTSNPNLYWYRQAAGRGLQLLFYSVGIGQISSEVPQNLSASRPQDRQFILSSKKLLLSDSGFYLCAWSATGGAGETQYFGPGTRLLVL.

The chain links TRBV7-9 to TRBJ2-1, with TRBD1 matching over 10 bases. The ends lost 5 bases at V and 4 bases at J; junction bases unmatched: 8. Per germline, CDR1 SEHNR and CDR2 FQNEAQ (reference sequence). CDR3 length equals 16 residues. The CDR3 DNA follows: TGTGCCAGCAGCCTCGACAGGGGGCGGCCTTACAATGAGCAGTTCTTC. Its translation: CASSLDRGRPYNEQFF.

Here the CDR3 reads CASSLATGSFSSAFF. The CDR3 DNA reads as TGTGCCAGCAGCTTGGCGACAGGGTCGTTTTCGTCAGCTTTCTTT. The gene calls are TRBV5-5 and TRBJ1-1; 7 bases are shared with TRBD1. Germline loops: CDR1 SGHKS, CDR2 YYEKEE (reference sequence). The trim removed 0 bases at V and 10 bases at J, leaving 12 bases unmatched. CDR3 length equals 15 residues.

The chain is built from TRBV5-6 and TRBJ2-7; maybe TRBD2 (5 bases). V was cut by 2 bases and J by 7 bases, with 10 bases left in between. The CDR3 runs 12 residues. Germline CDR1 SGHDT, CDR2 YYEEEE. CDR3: CASSFFGREQYF. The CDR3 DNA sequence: TGTGCCAGCAGCTTTTTTGGGAGAGAGCAGTACTTC.

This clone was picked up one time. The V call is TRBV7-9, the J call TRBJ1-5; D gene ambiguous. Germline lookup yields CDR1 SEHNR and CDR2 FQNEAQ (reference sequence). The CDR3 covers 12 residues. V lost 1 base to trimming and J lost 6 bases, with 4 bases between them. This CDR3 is CASSLGGQPQHF. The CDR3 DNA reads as TGTGCCAGCAGCTTAGGCGGTCAGCCCCAGCATTTT.

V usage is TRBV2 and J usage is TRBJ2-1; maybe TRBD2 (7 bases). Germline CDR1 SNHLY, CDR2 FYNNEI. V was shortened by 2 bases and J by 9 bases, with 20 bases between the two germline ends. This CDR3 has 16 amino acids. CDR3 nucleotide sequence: TGTGCCAGCAGTGAATCCGGGGGCTCGGGGGGATCTGAGCAGTTCTTC. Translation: CASSESGGSGGSEQFF. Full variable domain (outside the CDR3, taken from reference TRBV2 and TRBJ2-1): EPEVTQTPSHQVTQMGQEVILRCVPISNHLYFYWYRQILGQKVEFLVSFYNNEISEKSEIFDDQFSVERPDGSNFTLKIRSTKLEDSAMYFCASSESGGSGGSEQFFGPGTRLTVL.

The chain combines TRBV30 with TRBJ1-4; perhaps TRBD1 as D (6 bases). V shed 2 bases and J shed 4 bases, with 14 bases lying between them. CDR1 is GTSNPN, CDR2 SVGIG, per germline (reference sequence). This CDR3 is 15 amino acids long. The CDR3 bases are TGTGCCTGGAGTCCCGGGGGGCGGCTTAATGAAAAACTGTTTTTT. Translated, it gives CAWSPGGRLNEKLFF.

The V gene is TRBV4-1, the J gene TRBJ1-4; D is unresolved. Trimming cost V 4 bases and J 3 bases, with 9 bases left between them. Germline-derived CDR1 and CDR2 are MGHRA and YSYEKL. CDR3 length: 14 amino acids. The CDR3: CASSPRRANEKLFF. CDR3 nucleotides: TGCGCCAGCAGCCCGAGACGGGCTAATGAAAAACTGTTTTTT.

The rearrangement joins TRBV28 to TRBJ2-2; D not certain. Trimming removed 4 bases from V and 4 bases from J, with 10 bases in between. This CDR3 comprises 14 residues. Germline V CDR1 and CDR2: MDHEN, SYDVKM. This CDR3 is CASSSLTPTGELFF. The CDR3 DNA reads TGTGCCAGCAGTTCTCTTACACCCACCGGGGAGCTGTTTTTT.

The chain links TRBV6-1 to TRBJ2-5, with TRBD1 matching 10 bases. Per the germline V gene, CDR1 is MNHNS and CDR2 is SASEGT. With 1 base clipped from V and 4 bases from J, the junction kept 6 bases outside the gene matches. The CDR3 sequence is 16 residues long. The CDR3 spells CASSEVGGQGRETQYF. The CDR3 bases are TGTGCCAGCAGTGAAGTTGGGGGACAGGGGAGAGAGACCCAGTACTTC.

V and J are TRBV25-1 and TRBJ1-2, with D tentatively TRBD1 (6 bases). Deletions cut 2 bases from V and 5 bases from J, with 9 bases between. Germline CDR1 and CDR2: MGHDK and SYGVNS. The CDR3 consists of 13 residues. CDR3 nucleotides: TGTGCCAGCAGTGAAACAGGGCTTTATGGCTACACCTTC. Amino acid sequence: CASSETGLYGYTF.

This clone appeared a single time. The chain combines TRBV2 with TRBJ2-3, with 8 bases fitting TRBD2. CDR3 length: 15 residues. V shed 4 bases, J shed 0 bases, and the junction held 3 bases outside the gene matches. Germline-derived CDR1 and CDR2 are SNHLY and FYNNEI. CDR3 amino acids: CASSGLAGSTDTQYF. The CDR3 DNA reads TGTGCCAGCAGTGGGTTAGCGGGGAGCACAGATACGCAGTATTTT.

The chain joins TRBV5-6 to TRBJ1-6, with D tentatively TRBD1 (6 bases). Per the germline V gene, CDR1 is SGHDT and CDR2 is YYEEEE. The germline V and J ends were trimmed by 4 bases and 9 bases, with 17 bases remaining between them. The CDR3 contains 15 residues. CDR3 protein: CASSPTGAGGSPLHF. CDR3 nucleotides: TGTGCCAGCAGCCCGACGGGGGCGGGAGGTTCACCCCTCCACTTT.

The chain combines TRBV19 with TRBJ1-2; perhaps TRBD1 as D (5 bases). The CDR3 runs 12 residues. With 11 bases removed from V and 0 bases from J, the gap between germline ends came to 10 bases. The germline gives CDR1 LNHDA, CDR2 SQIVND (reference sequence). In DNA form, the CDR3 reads TGTGCCGCGGGGGGATCTAACTATGGCTACACCTTC. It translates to CAAGGSNYGYTF.

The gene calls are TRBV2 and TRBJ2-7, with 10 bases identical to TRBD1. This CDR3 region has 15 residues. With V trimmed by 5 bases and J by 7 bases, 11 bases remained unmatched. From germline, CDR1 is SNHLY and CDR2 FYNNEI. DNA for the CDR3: TGTGCCAGCAGTTCTGACAGGGGGCGTTCGGGGGAGCAGTACTTC. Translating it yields CASSSDRGRSGEQYF.

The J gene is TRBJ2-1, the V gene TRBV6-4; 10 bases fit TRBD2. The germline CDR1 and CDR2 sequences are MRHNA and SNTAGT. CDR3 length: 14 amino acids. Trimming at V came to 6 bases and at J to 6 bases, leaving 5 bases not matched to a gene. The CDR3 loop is CASRTSGEFNEQFF. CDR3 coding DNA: TGTGCCAGCAGAACTAGCGGGGAATTCAATGAGCAGTTCTTC.

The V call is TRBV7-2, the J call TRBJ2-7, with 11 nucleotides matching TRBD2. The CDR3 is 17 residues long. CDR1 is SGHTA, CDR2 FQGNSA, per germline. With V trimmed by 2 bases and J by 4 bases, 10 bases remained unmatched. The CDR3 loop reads CASSLILAGGSGYEQYF. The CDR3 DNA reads TGTGCCAGCAGCTTAATCCTAGCGGGGGGTTCTGGTTACGAGCAGTACTTC.

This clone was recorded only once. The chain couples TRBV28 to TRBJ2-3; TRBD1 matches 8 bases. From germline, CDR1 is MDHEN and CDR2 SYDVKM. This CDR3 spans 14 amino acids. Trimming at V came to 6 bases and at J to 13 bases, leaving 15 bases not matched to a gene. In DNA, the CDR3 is TGTGCCAGCAGCAATATTAGACAGGGGCCTCGGGAGTATTTT. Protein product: CASSNIRQGPREYF.

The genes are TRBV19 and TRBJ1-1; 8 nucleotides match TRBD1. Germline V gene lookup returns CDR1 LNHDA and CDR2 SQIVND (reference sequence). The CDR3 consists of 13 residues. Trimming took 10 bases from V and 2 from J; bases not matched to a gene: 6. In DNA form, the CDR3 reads TGTGCCACCAGGCAGGGGGCTAACACTGAAGCTTTCTTT. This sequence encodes CATRQGANTEAFF.

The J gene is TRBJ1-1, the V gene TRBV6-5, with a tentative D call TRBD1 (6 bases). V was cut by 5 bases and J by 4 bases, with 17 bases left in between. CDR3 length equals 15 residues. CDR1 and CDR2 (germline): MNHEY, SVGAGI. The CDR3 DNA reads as TGTGCCAGCAGTCCCACCGTAGGGGGGGGCACTGAAGCTTTCTTT. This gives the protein CASSPTVGGGTEAFF.